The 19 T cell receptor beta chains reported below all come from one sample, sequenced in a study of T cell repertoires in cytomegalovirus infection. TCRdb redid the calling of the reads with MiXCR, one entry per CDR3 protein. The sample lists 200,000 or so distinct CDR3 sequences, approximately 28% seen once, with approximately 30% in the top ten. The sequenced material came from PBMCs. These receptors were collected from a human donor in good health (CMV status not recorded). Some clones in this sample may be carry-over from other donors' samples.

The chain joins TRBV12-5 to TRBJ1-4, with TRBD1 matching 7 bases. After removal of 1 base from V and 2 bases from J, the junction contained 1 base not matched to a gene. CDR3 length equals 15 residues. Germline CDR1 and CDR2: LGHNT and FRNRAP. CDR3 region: CASGLAGGTNEKLFF. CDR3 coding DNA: TGTGCTAGTGGTTTGGCAGGGGGGACTAATGAAAAACTGTTTTTT.

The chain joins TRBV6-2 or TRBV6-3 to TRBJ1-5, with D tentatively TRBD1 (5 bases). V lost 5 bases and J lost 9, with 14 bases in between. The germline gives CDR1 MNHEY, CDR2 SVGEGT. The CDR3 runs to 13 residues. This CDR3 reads CASSPDIGGPQHF. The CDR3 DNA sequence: TGTGCCAGCAGTCCCGATATCGGGGGGCCCCAGCATTTT.

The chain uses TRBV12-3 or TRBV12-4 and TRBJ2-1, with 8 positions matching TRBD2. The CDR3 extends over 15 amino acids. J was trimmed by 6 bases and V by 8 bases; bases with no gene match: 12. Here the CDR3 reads CASSPGGASLNEQFF. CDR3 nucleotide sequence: TGTGCCAGCTCCCCCGGGGGGGCCTCCCTCAATGAGCAGTTCTTC.

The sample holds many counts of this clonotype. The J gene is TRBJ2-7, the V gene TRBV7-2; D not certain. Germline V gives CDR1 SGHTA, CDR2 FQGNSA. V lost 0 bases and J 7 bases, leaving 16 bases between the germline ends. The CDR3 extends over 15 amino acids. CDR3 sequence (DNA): TGTGCCAGCAGCTTAGCGGTGAGACCCAAGGAGGAGCAGTACTTC. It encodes CASSLAVRPKEEQYF.

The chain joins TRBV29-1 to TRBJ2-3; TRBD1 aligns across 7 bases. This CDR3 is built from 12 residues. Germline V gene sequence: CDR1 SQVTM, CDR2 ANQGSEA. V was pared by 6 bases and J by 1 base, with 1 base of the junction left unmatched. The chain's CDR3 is CSVTGGTDTQYF. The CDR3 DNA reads TGCAGCGTCACAGGGGGCACAGATACGCAGTATTTT.

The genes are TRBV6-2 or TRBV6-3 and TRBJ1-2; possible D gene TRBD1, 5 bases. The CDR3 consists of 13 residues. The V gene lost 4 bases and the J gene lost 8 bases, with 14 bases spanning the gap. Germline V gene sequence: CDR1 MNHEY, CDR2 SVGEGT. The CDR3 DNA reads TGTGCCAGCAGTTTTCAATCCGACAGCGGCTACACCTTC. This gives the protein CASSFQSDSGYTF.

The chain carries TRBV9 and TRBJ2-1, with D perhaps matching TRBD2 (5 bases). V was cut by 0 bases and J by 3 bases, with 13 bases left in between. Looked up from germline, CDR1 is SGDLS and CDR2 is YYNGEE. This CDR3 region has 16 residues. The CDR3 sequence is CASSVVGSALYNEQFF. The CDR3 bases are TGTGCCAGCAGCGTAGTGGGTAGCGCCCTCTACAATGAGCAGTTCTTC. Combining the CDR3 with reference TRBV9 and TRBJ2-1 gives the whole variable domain DSGVTQTPKHLITATGQRVTLRCSPRSGDLSVYWYQQSLDQGLQFLIQYYNGEERAKGNILERFSAQQFPDLHSELNLSSLELGDSALYFCASSVVGSALYNEQFFGPGTRLTVL.

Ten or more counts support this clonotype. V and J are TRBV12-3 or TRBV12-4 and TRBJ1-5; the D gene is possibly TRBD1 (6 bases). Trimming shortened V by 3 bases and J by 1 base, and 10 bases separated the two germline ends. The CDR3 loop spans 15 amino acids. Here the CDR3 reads CASSFGGRSNQPQHF. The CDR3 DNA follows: TGTGCCAGCAGTTTCGGGGGCAGGAGCAATCAGCCCCAGCATTTT.

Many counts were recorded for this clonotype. CDR3 coding DNA: TGTGCCAGCAGCTTAGAGGGAAATCCTGATACGCAGTATTTT. Its protein product is CASSLEGNPDTQYF. The genes are TRBV7-2 and TRBJ2-3; the D is unclear. The V end lost 1 base, the J end lost 6 bases, and 11 bases lay between the germline ends. The CDR3 contains 14 residues. Germline assignment: CDR1 SGHTA and CDR2 FQGNSA.

As DNA, the CDR3 is TGTGCCAGCAGCTTAGGGGAACCGGCGTATGGCTACACCTTC. Translating it yields CASSLGEPAYGYTF. The gene calls are TRBV7-2 and TRBJ1-2; D gene ambiguous. The V gene lost 1 base and the J gene lost 5 bases, with 11 bases spanning the gap. The CDR3 extends over 14 amino acids. Per the germline V gene, CDR1 is SGHTA and CDR2 is FQGNSA.

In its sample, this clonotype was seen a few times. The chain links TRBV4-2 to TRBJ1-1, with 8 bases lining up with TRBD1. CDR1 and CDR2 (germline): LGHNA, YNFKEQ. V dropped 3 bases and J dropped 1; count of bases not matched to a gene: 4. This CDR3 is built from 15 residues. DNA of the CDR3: TGTGCCAGCAGCCAGGTGGGACAGGAGAACACTGAAGCTTTCTTT. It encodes CASSQVGQENTEAFF.

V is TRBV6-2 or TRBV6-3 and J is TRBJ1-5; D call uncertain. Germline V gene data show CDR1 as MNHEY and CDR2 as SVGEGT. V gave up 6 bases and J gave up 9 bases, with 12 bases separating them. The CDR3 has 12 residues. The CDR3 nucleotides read TGTGCCAGCAGCCTCCCCTTAACGCCCCAGCATTTT. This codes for CASSLPLTPQHF.

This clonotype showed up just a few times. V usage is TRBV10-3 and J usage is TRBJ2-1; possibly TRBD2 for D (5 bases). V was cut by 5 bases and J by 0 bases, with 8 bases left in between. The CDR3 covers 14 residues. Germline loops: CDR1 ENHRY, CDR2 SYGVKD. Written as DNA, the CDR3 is TGTGCCATCAGTTTCGGGGACTCCTACAATGAGCAGTTCTTC. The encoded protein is CAISFGDSYNEQFF.

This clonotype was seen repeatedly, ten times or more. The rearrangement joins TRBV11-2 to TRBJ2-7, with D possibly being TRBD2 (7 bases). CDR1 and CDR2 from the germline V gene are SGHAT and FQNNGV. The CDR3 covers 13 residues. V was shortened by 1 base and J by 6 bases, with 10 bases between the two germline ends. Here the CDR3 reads CASSLGGGGEQYF. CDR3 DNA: TGTGCCAGCAGCTTAGGGGGGGGCGGCGAGCAGTACTTC.

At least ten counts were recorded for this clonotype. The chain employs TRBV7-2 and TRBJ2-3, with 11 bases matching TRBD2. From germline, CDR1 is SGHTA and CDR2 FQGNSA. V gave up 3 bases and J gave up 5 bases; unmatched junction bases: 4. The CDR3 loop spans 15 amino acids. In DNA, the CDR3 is TGTGCCAGCAGCTTTAGCGGGGGGGCCGTAGATACGCAGTATTTT. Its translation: CASSFSGGAVDTQYF.

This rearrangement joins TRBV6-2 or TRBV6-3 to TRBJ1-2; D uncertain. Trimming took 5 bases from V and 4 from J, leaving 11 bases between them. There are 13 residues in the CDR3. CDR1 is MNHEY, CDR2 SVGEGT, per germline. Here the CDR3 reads CASSDGRSYGYTF. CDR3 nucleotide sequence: TGTGCCAGCAGTGATGGACGCAGCTATGGCTACACCTTC.

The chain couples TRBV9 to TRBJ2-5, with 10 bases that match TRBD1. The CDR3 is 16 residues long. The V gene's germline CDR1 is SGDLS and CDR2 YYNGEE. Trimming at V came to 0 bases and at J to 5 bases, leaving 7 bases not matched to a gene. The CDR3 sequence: CASSVAATGGGETQYF. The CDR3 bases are TGTGCCAGCAGCGTAGCTGCGACAGGGGGCGGGGAGACCCAGTACTTC.

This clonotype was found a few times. Here the CDR3 reads CASSAPKGGWGETQYF. DNA of the CDR3: TGTGCCAGCAGTGCCCCAAAGGGGGGCTGGGGAGAGACCCAGTACTTC. The chain combines TRBV25-1 with TRBJ2-5, with D perhaps being TRBD1 or TRBD2 (6 bases each). The CDR3 length is 16 residues. CDR1 and CDR2 from the germline V gene are MGHDK and SYGVNS. Trimming pared 4 bases from V and 4 bases from J, leaving 19 bases between. Filled out from reference TRBV25-1 and TRBJ2-5, the complete variable domain reads EADIYQTPRYLVIGTGKKITLECSQTMGHDKMYWYQQDPGMELHLIHYSYGVNSTEKGDLSSESTVSRIRTEHFPLTLESARPSHTSQYLCASSAPKGGWGETQYFGPGTRLLVL.

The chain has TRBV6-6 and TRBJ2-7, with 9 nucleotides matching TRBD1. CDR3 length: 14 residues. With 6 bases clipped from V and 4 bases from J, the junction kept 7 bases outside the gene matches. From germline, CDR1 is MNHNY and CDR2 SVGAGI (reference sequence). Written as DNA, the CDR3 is TGTGCCAGCAGCACATCGACAGGGGGATACGAGCAGTACTTC. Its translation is CASSTSTGGYEQYF.